A single TCR beta chain is shown here with its context. Losses at the gene ends were 0 bases for V and 3 bases for J; bases not matched to a gene: 4. The CDR3 is made up of 15 amino acids. Looked up from germline, CDR1 is MNHEY and CDR2 is SVGAGI. Per the original data handling: Reference gene primer amplification yielded estimated nucleated cell counts. Assay used: immunoSEQ multiplex PCR; TCRdb lists only in-frame clones, some missing. V, J and clone size are taken as reported in that table, and D and trimming were inferred from the DNA itself. In the table there are some 100,000 clones, 70% to 90% of which are singletons. This record belongs to a study of blood T cell repertoires in COVID-19. Study context: Some COVID-19 samples were acute and others convalescent; all came from the United States, Italy and Spain. PBMCs, B-cell-depleted T cells, or T cells were the source of the cDNA or gDNA that made up the material.

The chain recombines TRBV6-5 with TRBJ1-2, with 7 positions matching TRBD1. The specimen sequenced was peripheral blood. The sequence derives from a woman aged 60-75 years with acute or convalescent COVID-19. Here the CDR3 reads CASSYSSGTDYGYTF. CDR3 DNA sequence: TGTGCCAGCAGTTACTCGTCCGGGACAGACTATGGCTACACCTTC.